A single sample gave rise to the 30 T cell receptor beta chains below, sequenced in a study of CD8 T cells in Susac syndrome (dated by TCRdb to about 2019). The library was made by the immunoSEQ multiplex PCR assay. RNA was extracted using the RNeasy kit, and roughly 0.45 to 1 ug of the RNA was reverse transcribed with random hexamers. TCRdb's own reprocessing of the public reads used fastp at Q25 and MiXCR and kept productive beta chains. Each CDR3 protein gets just one entry, which takes the most common genes and DNA from the rows behind it. The sample yields roughly 200,000 distinct CDR3 sequences; 90% to 95% were counted once. The ten top clones hold about 0.1% of the sample. Sequences were obtained from CD4+ T cells from PBMCs. The receptor set was obtained from a human donor in good health.

This clonotype has a single count. The V call is TRBV29-1, the J call TRBJ2-3, with TRBD1 identical over 7 bases. V lost 8 bases to trimming and J lost 4 bases; unmatched junction nucleotides: 9. Germline CDR1 reads SQVTM; CDR2 reads ANQGSEA. The CDR3 spans 13 residues. DNA for the CDR3: TGCAGCACAACGACAGGGTCCCCAGATACGCAGTATTTT. Translation: CSTTTGSPDTQYF.

The chain recombines TRBV30 with TRBJ2-1; D remains ambiguous. The CDR3 sequence is 11 residues long. V was clipped by 1 base and J by 8 bases, with 6 bases between them. Germline lookup yields CDR1 GTSNPN and CDR2 SVGIG (reference sequence). This CDR3 is CAWSGVHEQFF. The CDR3, as DNA: TGTGCCTGGAGTGGGGTCCATGAGCAGTTCTTC.

The V gene is TRBV9, the J gene TRBJ1-1; tentative D call: TRBD1 (6 bases). CDR3 length equals 17 residues. CDR1 is SGDLS, CDR2 YYNGEE, per germline. Trimming took off 0 bases at V and 3 bases at J, with 18 bases between the two ends. The CDR3 is CASSVGIRRTADTEAFF. CDR3 nucleotides: TGTGCCAGCAGCGTAGGTATTCGGAGGACAGCCGACACTGAAGCTTTCTTT.

This clonotype appeared once. This chain uses TRBV20-1 with TRBJ2-3; TRBD1 might be the D (6 bases). Germline assignment: CDR1 DFQATT and CDR2 SNEGSKA (reference sequence). The CDR3 contains 12 residues. CDR3 loop: CRAGAGTDTQYF. DNA for the CDR3: TGCAGGGCAGGGGCGGGCACAGATACGCAGTATTTT.

The CDR3: CATSRELAVETQYF. The CDR3 DNA sequence: TGTGCCACCAGCAGAGAGCTAGCGGTTGAGACCCAGTACTTC. The chain combines TRBV15 with TRBJ2-5; TRBD2 matches at 7 bases. Looked up from germline, CDR1 is LNHNV and CDR2 is YYDKDF (reference sequence). V gave up 0 bases and J gave up 5 bases; unmatched junction bases: 3. This CDR3 spans 14 amino acids. The full variable domain, with the rest looked up from reference TRBV15 and TRBJ2-5, is DAMVIQNPRYQVTQFGKPVTLSCSQTLNHNVMYWYQQKSSQAPKLLFHYYDKDFNNEADTPDNFQSRRPNTSFCFLDIRSPGLGDTAMYLCATSRELAVETQYFGPGTRLLVL.

J is TRBJ2-1 and V is TRBV29-1; a weak D match, TRBD1 (6 bases). Germline values: CDR1 SQVTM, CDR2 ANQGSEA. Trimming pared 5 bases from V and 8 bases from J, leaving 22 bases between. CDR3 length equals 15 residues. The CDR3 loop is CSVPGAARGRDEQFF. In nucleotides, the CDR3 is TGCAGCGTTCCAGGGGCGGCACGAGGTAGGGATGAGCAGTTCTTC.

The chain uses TRBV9 and TRBJ2-3; D is undetermined. The germline gives CDR1 SGDLS, CDR2 YYNGEE. Trimming took 0 bases from V and 2 from J, leaving 4 bases between them. This CDR3 is built from 13 residues. CDR3 protein: CASSVVNTDTQYF. In DNA form, the CDR3 reads TGTGCCAGCAGCGTAGTAAACACAGATACGCAGTATTTT.

This rearrangement joins TRBV12-3 or TRBV12-4 to TRBJ2-1, with 10 bases that match TRBD1. This CDR3 is built from 14 residues. With V trimmed by 7 bases and J by 3 bases, 3 bases remained unmatched. CDR3 amino acids: CASIRTGGYNEQFF. In DNA form, the CDR3 reads TGTGCCAGCATCCGGACAGGGGGCTACAATGAGCAGTTCTTC.

V and J are TRBV15 and TRBJ1-4, with no clear D. Trimming shortened V by 3 bases and J by 5 bases, and 7 bases separated the two germline ends. Germline assignment: CDR1 LNHNV and CDR2 YYDKDF (reference sequence). The CDR3 is made up of 13 amino acids. The CDR3 spells CATSRARNEKLFF. The CDR3 bases are TGTGCCACCAGCAGGGCTCGAAATGAAAAACTGTTTTTT.

The chain employs TRBV7-2 and TRBJ2-7; D might be TRBD2 (6 bases). Germline V gene data show CDR1 as SGHTA and CDR2 as FQGNSA. This CDR3 has 15 residues. Between the trimmed V and J ends, which lost 8 bases and 0 bases, there was a span of 17 bases. In DNA, the CDR3 is TGTGCCAGCGGGGACCCACGACTAGACTCCTACGAGCAGTACTTC. Amino acid sequence: CASGDPRLDSYEQYF. The full variable domain, completed using reference TRBV7-2 and TRBJ2-7, is GAGVSQSPSNKVTEKGKDVELRCDPISGHTALYWYRQSLGQGLEFLIYFQGNSAPDKSGLPSDRFSAERTGGSVSTLTIQRTQQEDSAVYLCASGDPRLDSYEQYFGPGTRLTVT.

This clonotype was seen once. The chain employs TRBV18 and TRBJ1-2; D not certain. Germline assignment: CDR1 KGHSH and CDR2 LQKENI. Trimming took 3 bases from V and 2 from J, leaving 7 bases between them. CDR3 size: 13 residues. CDR3 in DNA: TGTGCCAGCTCACCGGCGGTAAACTATGGCTACACCTTC. It specifies CASSPAVNYGYTF. The whole variable domain, filled in from reference TRBV18 and TRBJ1-2, reads NAGVMQNPRHLVRRRGQEARLRCSPMKGHSHVYWYRQLPEEGLKFMVYLQKENIIDESGMPKERFSAEFPKEGPSILRIQQVVRGDSAAYFCASSPAVNYGYTFGSGTRLTVV.

The V gene is TRBV7-9, the J gene TRBJ2-1; D is unclear. Trimming removed 5 bases at V and 7 bases at J, with 15 bases between. The CDR3 covers 14 residues. From germline, CDR1 is SEHNR and CDR2 FQNEAQ (reference sequence). CDR3 in amino acids: CASSLDQALNEQFF. CDR3 nucleotide sequence: TGTGCCAGCAGCCTTGACCAGGCACTAAATGAGCAGTTCTTC.

The CDR3 spells CSVTPGPDPYEQYF. CDR3 sequence (DNA): TGCAGCGTTACTCCGGGTCCCGACCCCTACGAGCAGTACTTC. The chain employs TRBV29-1 and TRBJ2-7; D not certain. The V end lost 5 bases, the J end lost 2 bases, and 16 bases lay between the germline ends. CDR1 is SQVTM and CDR2 is ANQGSEA in the germline V gene. The CDR3 is made up of 14 amino acids.

The rearrangement joins TRBV7-2 to TRBJ2-5, with 10 nucleotides matching TRBD2. This CDR3 region has 15 residues. Germline loops: CDR1 SGHTA, CDR2 FQGNSA. The V segment lost 5 bases and the J segment 5 bases; nucleotides outside the gene matches: 8. This chain's CDR3 is CASSPGYSGGETQYF. The CDR3 DNA reads as TGTGCCAGCAGCCCAGGGTATAGCGGGGGGGAGACCCAGTACTTC.

The chain recombines TRBV7-2 with TRBJ2-3, with a tentative D call TRBD1 (5 bases). Germline V gene sequence: CDR1 SGHTA, CDR2 FQGNSA. This CDR3 has 14 amino acids. Trimming stripped 2 bases from V and 6 bases from J, with 12 bases between. For the CDR3, the DNA is TGTGCCAGCAGCTTAACAGGCTCGGGCGATACGCAGTATTTT. Translated, it gives CASSLTGSGDTQYF.

The chain joins TRBV18 to TRBJ2-7; TRBD1 agrees at 11 bases. CDR3 size: 15 residues. CDR1 is KGHSH and CDR2 is LQKENI in the germline V gene. Losses at the gene ends were 6 bases for V and 1 base for J; bases not matched to a gene: 5. The CDR3 protein is CASSPDRGLSYEQYV. The CDR3, as DNA: TGTGCCAGCTCTCCGGACAGGGGGCTTTCCTACGAGCAGTACGTC.

The rearrangement links TRBV20-1 to TRBJ2-3, with 7 bases identical to TRBD1. V dropped 3 bases and J dropped 0; count of bases not matched to a gene: 3. This CDR3 has 14 amino acids. Germline CDR1 reads DFQATT; CDR2 reads SNEGSKA (reference sequence). CDR3 in amino acids: CSARGQPSTDTQYF. The CDR3 bases are TGCAGTGCTAGGGGACAGCCTAGCACAGATACGCAGTATTTT.

The count of this clonotype is one. The J gene is TRBJ1-2, the V gene TRBV12-3 or TRBV12-4; D not certain. V was pared by 4 bases and J by 7 bases, with 10 bases between. The length of the CDR3 is 12 residues. The CDR3 sequence is CASSSVAFGYTF. The CDR3 region has the DNA TGTGCCAGCAGTTCCGTGGCGTTTGGCTACACCTTC.

The chain employs TRBV6-6 and TRBJ2-5; the D gene is possibly TRBD2 (5 bases). CDR1 and CDR2 from the germline V gene are MNHNY and SVGAGI (reference sequence). The V end lost 0 bases, the J end lost 9 bases, and 11 bases lay between the germline ends. CDR3 size: 13 residues. The CDR3 coding sequence is TGTGCCAGCAGTTACTCGGCCCTCGGGGCCCAGTACTTC. This gives the protein CASSYSALGAQYF.

The rearrangement uses TRBV11-2 and TRBJ2-5; D remains unclear. Germline V CDR1 and CDR2: SGHAT, FQNNGV. The V and J ends lost 2 bases and 13 bases respectively, with 23 bases between them. The CDR3 consists of 15 residues. This CDR3 reads CASSLLTAELEVAYF. DNA of the CDR3: TGTGCCAGCAGCTTACTAACCGCCGAATTAGAGGTGGCGTACTTC.

This clonotype was recorded only once. J is TRBJ1-1 and V is TRBV4-3; D is unclear. The CDR3 extends over 16 amino acids. CDR1 LGHNA and CDR2 YSLEER come from the germline V gene. V was pared by 0 bases and J by 2 bases, with 13 bases between. The CDR3 loop is CASSQDAMAGNTEAFF. Written as DNA, the CDR3 is TGCGCCAGCAGCCAAGACGCCATGGCGGGTAACACTGAAGCTTTCTTT.

The chain carries TRBV15 and TRBJ2-1; TRBD2 matches at 9 bases. This CDR3 comprises 17 residues. V lost 1 base to trimming and J lost 5 bases; unmatched junction nucleotides: 9. CDR1 and CDR2 (germline): LNHNV, YYDKDF (reference sequence). CDR3 loop: CATSRGLSSGGHNEQFF. The CDR3 region has the DNA TGTGCCACCAGCAGAGGCTTGTCGAGCGGGGGGCACAATGAGCAGTTCTTC.

The chain is built from TRBV4-1 and TRBJ2-3; no reliable D call. The germline CDR1 and CDR2 sequences are MGHRA and YSYEKL. With 0 bases removed from V and 5 bases from J, the gap between germline ends came to 6 bases. CDR3 size: 13 residues. CDR3 in DNA: TGCGCCAGCAGCCAAGAATATAGAGATACGCAGTATTTT. It specifies CASSQEYRDTQYF.

This clonotype was counted once. V usage is TRBV20-1 and J usage is TRBJ1-6, with D possibly TRBD1 on 6 matching bases. The V gene lost 5 bases and the J gene lost 6 bases, with 14 bases spanning the gap. Germline CDR1 reads DFQATT; CDR2 reads SNEGSKA (reference sequence). The CDR3 has 14 amino acids. The CDR3 bases are TGCAGTGCTGCCCGGGACACTATTAATTCACCCCTCCACTTT. The encoded protein is CSAARDTINSPLHF.

The rearrangement uses TRBV19 and TRBJ2-1, with 8 positions matching TRBD1. The CDR3 extends over 13 amino acids. Unmatched junction bases numbered 4, after V lost 10 bases and J lost 2 bases. Germline CDR1 LNHDA, CDR2 SQIVND (reference sequence). CDR3 nucleotide sequence: TGTGCCACCGACAGGGGCCCCTACAATGAGCAGTTCTTC. It encodes CATDRGPYNEQFF.

The V call is TRBV29-1, the J call TRBJ1-5, with D perhaps TRBD1 (6 bases). Germline values: CDR1 SQVTM, CDR2 ANQGSEA. The CDR3 extends over 13 amino acids. The V and J ends lost 4 bases and 7 bases respectively, with 14 bases between them. CDR3 sequence: CSVGSMGGQPQHF. The CDR3 DNA sequence: TGCAGCGTTGGAAGCATGGGGGGCCAGCCCCAGCATTTT.

This clonotype was detected once. The genes are TRBV27 and TRBJ1-5, with unresolved D. V was shortened by 5 bases and J by 3 bases, with 17 bases between the two germline ends. This CDR3 contains 16 residues. In germline, CDR1 is MNHEY, CDR2 SMNVEV (reference sequence). In nucleotides, the CDR3 is TGTGCCAGCAGTGATTACCCCCGGACTGTCAATCAGCCCCAGCATTTT. Its protein is CASSDYPRTVNQPQHF.

J is TRBJ2-7 and V is TRBV9; no clear D. The CDR3 is 12 amino acids. The germline gives CDR1 SGDLS, CDR2 YYNGEE. Trimming cost V 4 bases and J 2 bases, with 7 bases left between them. CDR3 region: CASSLLAYEQYV. The CDR3 DNA follows: TGTGCCAGCAGCCTCCTCGCCTACGAGCAGTACGTC.

This clonotype was found once. V gene TRBV2 combines with J gene TRBJ2-5; tentative D call: TRBD2 (5 bases). The germline V gene encodes CDR1 SNHLY and CDR2 FYNNEI. CDR3 size: 13 residues. Trimming shortened V by 10 bases and J by 2 bases, and 14 bases separated the two germline ends. DNA of the CDR3: TGTGCCACCGTCCGCGGGCTACAAGAGACCCAGTACTTC. Its translation is CATVRGLQETQYF. The full variable domain, with the rest looked up from reference TRBV2 and TRBJ2-5, is EPEVTQTPSHQVTQMGQEVILRCVPISNHLYFYWYRQILGQKVEFLVSFYNNEISEKSEIFDDQFSVERPDGSNFTLKIRSTKLEDSAMYFCATVRGLQETQYFGPGTRLLVL.

The gene calls are TRBV6-5 and TRBJ2-2; 8 bases map to TRBD1. V was pared by 6 bases and J by 7 bases, with 7 bases of the junction left unmatched. This CDR3 contains 14 residues. Germline V CDR1 and CDR2: MNHEY, SVGAGI. This CDR3 reads CASRRQGPGGELFF. DNA of the CDR3: TGTGCCAGCAGGCGACAGGGGCCAGGCGGGGAGCTGTTTTTT.